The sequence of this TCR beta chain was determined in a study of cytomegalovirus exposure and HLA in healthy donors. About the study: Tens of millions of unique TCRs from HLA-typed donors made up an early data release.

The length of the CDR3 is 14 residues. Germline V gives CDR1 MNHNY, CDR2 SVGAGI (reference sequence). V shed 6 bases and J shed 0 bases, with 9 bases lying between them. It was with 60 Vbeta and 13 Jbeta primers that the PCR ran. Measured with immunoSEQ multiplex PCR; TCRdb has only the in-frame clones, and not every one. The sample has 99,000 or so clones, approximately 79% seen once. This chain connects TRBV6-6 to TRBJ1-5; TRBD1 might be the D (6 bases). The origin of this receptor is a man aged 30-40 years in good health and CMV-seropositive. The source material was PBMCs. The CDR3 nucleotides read TGTGCCAGCAGGCGGACAGTTAGCAATCAGCCCCAGCATTTT. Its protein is CASRRTVSNQPQHF.